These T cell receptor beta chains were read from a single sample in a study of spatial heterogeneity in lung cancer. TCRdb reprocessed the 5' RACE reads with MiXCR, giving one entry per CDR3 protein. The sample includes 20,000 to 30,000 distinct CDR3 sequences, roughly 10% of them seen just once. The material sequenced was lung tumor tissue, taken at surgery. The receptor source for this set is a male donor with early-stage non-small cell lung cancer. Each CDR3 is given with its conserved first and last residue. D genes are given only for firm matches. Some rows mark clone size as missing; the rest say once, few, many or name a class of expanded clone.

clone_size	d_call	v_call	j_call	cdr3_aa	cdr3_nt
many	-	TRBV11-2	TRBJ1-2	CASSLMRGDYGYTF	TGTGCCAGCAGCTTAATGAGGGGAGACTATGGCTACACCTTC
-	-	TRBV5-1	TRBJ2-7	CASSLGEYYEQYF	TGCGCCAGCAGCTTGGGGGAGTACTACGAGCAGTACTTC
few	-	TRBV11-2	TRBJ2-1	CASSPPGHFYNEQFF	TGTGCCAGCAGTCCACCCGGACATTTCTACAATGAGCAGTTCTTC
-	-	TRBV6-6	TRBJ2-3	CASSFSTIITDTQYF	TGTGCCAGCAGTTTCTCGACAATTATCACAGATACGCAGTATTTT
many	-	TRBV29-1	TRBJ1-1	CSAKRNTEAFF	TGCAGCGCCAAGAGGAACACTGAAGCTTTCTTT
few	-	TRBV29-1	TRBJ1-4	CSVGTANNEKLFF	TGCAGCGTTGGGACAGCTAATAATGAAAAACTGTTTTTT
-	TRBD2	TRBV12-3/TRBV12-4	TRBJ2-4	CASGLAGVDIQYF	TGTGCCAGTGGACTAGCGGGAGTTGACATTCAGTACTTC
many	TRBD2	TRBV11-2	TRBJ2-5	CASSFWRGGQGETQYF	TGTGCCAGCAGCTTCTGGCGGGGGGGCCAGGGAGAGACCCAGTACTTC
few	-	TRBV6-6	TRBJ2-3	CASSTGVADTQYF	TGTGCCAGCAGCACGGGGGTCGCAGATACGCAGTATTTT
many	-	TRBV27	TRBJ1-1	CASSRSDGLRAFF	TGTGCCAGCAGCCGATCGGACGGATTGAGAGCTTTCTTT
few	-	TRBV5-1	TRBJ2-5	CASSREVETQYF	TGCGCCAGCAGCCGAGAGGTGGAGACCCAGTACTTC
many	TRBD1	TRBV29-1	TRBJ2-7	CSVPGQGARGGPYEQYF	TGCAGCGTGCCGGGACAGGGGGCTCGCGGGGGACCCTACGAGCAGTACTTC
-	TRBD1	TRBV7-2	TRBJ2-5	CASSSNRGKETQYF	TGTGCCAGCAGCTCGAACAGGGGGAAAGAGACCCAGTACTTC
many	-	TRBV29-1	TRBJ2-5	CSAQGSDQETQYF	TGCAGCGCCCAGGGCTCCGACCAAGAGACCCAGTACTTC
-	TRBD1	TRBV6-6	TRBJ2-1	CASGGTGANEQFF	TGTGCCAGCGGCGGGACAGGGGCCAATGAGCAGTTCTTC
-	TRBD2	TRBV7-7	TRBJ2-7	CASSLAGGHYEQYF	TGTGCTAGCAGCTTGGCGGGAGGGCACTACGAGCAGTACTTC
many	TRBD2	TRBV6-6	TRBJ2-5	CASSYGTSGRRQETQYF	TGTGCCAGCAGTTACGGGACTAGCGGACGACGCCAAGAGACCCAGTACTTC
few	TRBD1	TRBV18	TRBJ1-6	CASRGGKNSPLHF	TGTGCCAGCCGAGGGGGCAAGAATTCACCCCTCCACTTT
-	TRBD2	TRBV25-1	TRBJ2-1	CASSVASGNNEQFF	TGTGCCAGCAGTGTGGCTAGCGGAAACAATGAGCAGTTCTTC
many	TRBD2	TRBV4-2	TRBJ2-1	CASSLLAGGLAYNEQFF	TGTGCCAGCAGCCTACTAGCGGGGGGTTTGGCATACAATGAGCAGTTCTTC
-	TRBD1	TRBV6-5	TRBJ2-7	CASSYDNPGQGAYEQYF	TGTGCCAGCAGTTACGACAACCCGGGACAGGGGGCCTACGAGCAGTACTTC
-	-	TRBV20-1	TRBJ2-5	CSARDNYGETQYF	TGCAGTGCTAGAGATAATTATGGGGAGACCCAGTACTTC
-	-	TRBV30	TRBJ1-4	CAWNMLGEANEKLFF	TGTGCCTGGAACATGCTGGGGGAAGCTAATGAAAAACTGTTTTTT
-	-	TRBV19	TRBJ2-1	CASTLSAVTYNEQFF	TGTGCCAGTACCTTGTCGGCAGTGACCTACAATGAGCAGTTCTTC
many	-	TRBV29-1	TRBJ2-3	CSVEGLHDTQYF	TGCAGCGTTGAAGGGCTACACGATACGCAGTATTTT